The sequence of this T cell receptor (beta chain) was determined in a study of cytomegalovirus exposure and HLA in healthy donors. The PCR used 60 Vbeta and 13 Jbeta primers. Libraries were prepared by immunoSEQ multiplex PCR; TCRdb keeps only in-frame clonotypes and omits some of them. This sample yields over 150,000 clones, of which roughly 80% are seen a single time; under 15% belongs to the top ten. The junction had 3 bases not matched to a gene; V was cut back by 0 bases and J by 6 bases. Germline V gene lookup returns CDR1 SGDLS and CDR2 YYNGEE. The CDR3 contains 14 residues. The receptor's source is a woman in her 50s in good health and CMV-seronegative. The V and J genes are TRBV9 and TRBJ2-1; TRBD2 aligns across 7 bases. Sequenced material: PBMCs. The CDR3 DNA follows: TGTGCCAGCAGCGTAGATCCGGGGGGCAATGAGCAGTTCTTC. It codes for CASSVDPGGNEQFF.